This T cell receptor (beta chain) was sequenced during a study of beta chain features in type 1 diabetes. Looking at the study overall: Age, gender and cell yields were alike across patients and healthy donors.

This clone was recorded a few times. Its target is unknown. Study-level points and caveats: Comparison showed that naive, central memory and Treg TCRB repertoires appeared more similar among patients than among healthy donors.

Germline CDR1 is GTSNPN and CDR2 is SVGIG (reference sequence). The CDR3 runs to 14 residues. Trimming removed 8 bases at V and 5 bases at J, with 22 bases between. The entirety of the isolated RNA underwent reverse transcription, so expressed TCRB transcripts were sequenced. Produced via immunoSEQ multiplex PCR; TCRdb's table is partial and in-frame only. Here the sample spans fewer than 650,000 clones, roughly a sixth being singletons. This TCR was sampled from a young man in good health. Input material: naive CD4+ T cells from blood. The J gene is TRBJ2-7, the V gene TRBV30; D is tentatively TRBD1 or TRBD2 (6 bases each). The CDR3 loop is CAGGRGGVSDEQYF. The CDR3 nucleotides read TGTGCCGGGGGCCGGGGCGGGGTCAGCGACGAGCAGTACTTC.